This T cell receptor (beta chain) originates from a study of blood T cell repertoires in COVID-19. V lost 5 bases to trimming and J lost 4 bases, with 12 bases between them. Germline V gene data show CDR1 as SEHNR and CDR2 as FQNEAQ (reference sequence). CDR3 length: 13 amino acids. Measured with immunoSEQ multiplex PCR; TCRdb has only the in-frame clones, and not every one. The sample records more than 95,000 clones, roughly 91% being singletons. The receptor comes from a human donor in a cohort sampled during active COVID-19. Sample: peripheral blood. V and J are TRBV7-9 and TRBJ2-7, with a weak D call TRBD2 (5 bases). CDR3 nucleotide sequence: TGTGCCAGCAGCCCCCGGACTGTTTACGAGCAGTACTTC. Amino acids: CASSPRTVYEQYF.